Listed below are T cell receptor beta chains from one sample, sequenced in a study of T-cell memory formation after mild COVID-19. TCRdb analysed the 5' RACE reads with MiXCR anew, one entry per CDR3 protein. Of 110,000 or so distinct CDR3 sequences in the sample, 15% to 20% were seen once. Sequenced: PBMCs or a T cell subset sorted from them (not recorded which). Source of these receptors: a man younger than 30 who had mild COVID-19 (a few samples of this study predate the infection). Cell type and time point are not known. Each CDR3 is given with its conserved first and last residue. A D gene is named only where the DNA matches it firmly. Clone size is shown for a subset of rows, as once, few, many or a class of expanded clone.

TRBJ1-6 | - | TRBV12-3/TRBV12-4 | few | TGTGCCAGCAGTTTAAGTGACAGCTATAATTCACCCCTCCACTTT | CASSLSDSYNSPLHF
TRBJ1-1 | - | TRBV9 | few | TGTGCCAGCAGCGCCCCCGGTATCACTGAAGCTTTCTTT | CASSAPGITEAFF
TRBJ2-5 | - | TRBV4-1 | few | TGCGCCAGCAGCCAAGGACAGTTCCAAGAGACCCAGTACTTC | CASSQGQFQETQYF
TRBJ2-3 | TRBD1 | TRBV12-3/TRBV12-4 | many | TGTGCCAGCAGTTTCGACAGGGGAGATACGCAGTATTTT | CASSFDRGDTQYF
TRBJ1-1 | TRBD1 | TRBV4-1 | few | TGCGCCAGCAGCCACCACGGACAGGGTGAAGCTTTCTTT | CASSHHGQGEAFF
TRBJ2-3 | TRBD1 | TRBV5-4 | - | TGTGCCAGCAGCTCGAAACTCGGACAGGGGGGCGCAGATACGCAGTATTTT | CASSSKLGQGGADTQYF
TRBJ1-2 | - | TRBV3-1 | - | TGTGCCAGCAGCCAAGGGTGGCGGGAGTATGGCTACACCTTC | CASSQGWREYGYTF
TRBJ2-6 | - | TRBV5-4 | few | TGTGCCAGCAGCTCGGGGACCGAAGGGGCCAACGTCCTGACTTTC | CASSSGTEGANVLTF
TRBJ1-5 | - | TRBV7-2 | - | TGTGCCAGCAGCTTAGGGGGGAAGCCCCAGCATTTT | CASSLGGKPQHF
TRBJ1-4 | - | TRBV5-1 | few | TGCGCCAGCAGCTTGGCAGGGCCGGTGGCGGGTGAAAAACTGTTTTTT | CASSLAGPVAGEKLFF
TRBJ1-2 | - | TRBV2 | - | TGTGCCAGCAGTCGGGTGGACAGCTCTGTCTATGGCTACACCTTC | CASSRVDSSVYGYTF
TRBJ2-7 | - | TRBV12-3/TRBV12-4 | many | TGTGCCAGCAGTTTCCGCTTGGGAATTCAGCAGTACTTC | CASSFRLGIQQYF
TRBJ1-2 | - | TRBV5-1 | - | TGCGCCAGCAGCCCGTTTATGAGACTCGATGGCTACACCTTC | CASSPFMRLDGYTF
TRBJ1-2 | TRBD1 | TRBV29-1 | few | TGCAGCGTGGGGACAGACAATGGCTACACCTTC | CSVGTDNGYTF
TRBJ2-3 | - | TRBV20-1 | few | TGCAGTGCTAGATCTCTAGATTACACAGATACGCAGTATTTT | CSARSLDYTDTQYF
TRBJ2-3 | - | TRBV5-1 | - | TGCGCCAGCAGCTTGCCCTCTAGCACAGATACGCAGTATTTT | CASSLPSSTDTQYF
TRBJ1-1 | - | TRBV5-6 | - | TGTGCCAGCAGCTTGTTAGGGTTCCTGGAAGCTTTCTTT | CASSLLGFLEAFF
TRBJ2-7 | - | TRBV20-1 | many | TGCAGTGCTAGAGATTTTAGACTTTCCTACGAGCAGTACTTC | CSARDFRLSYEQYF
TRBJ2-3 | TRBD1 | TRBV5-1 | - | TGCGCCAGCAGCATCGACAGGGGGCGGGATACGCAGTATTTT | CASSIDRGRDTQYF
TRBJ1-1 | - | TRBV12-3/TRBV12-4 | few | TGTGCCAGCAGCCGCGGACACCCAAACACTGAAGCTTTCTTT | CASSRGHPNTEAFF
TRBJ2-3 | TRBD2 | TRBV7-2 | - | TGTGCCAGCAGCGAAGGCGTAGCGGGGGGTTTAGATACGCAGTATTTT | CASSEGVAGGLDTQYF
TRBJ1-5 | TRBD1 | TRBV12-3/TRBV12-4 | few | TGTGCCAGCAGCCGGACAGGAACCGGCAATCAGCCCCAGCATTTT | CASSRTGTGNQPQHF
TRBJ2-5 | - | TRBV12-3/TRBV12-4 | - | TGTGCCAGCAGCTGGGGGATTAGCGAGACCCAGTACTTC | CASSWGISETQYF
TRBJ1-2 | TRBD1 | TRBV20-1 | - | TGCAGTGTTAGTCAACCGGGACAGGGGGCGGATGGCTACACCTTC | CSVSQPGQGADGYTF
TRBJ1-2 | TRBD1 | TRBV20-1 | few | TGCAGTGCCCGTCCCGGGACAGGCCCAGCTAACTATGGCTACACCTTC | CSARPGTGPANYGYTF
TRBJ2-7 | - | TRBV6-6 | - | TGTGACAGCAGTTACTCGCCAGGGAGCTCCTACGAGCAGTACTTC | CDSSYSPGSSYEQYF
TRBJ1-4 | - | TRBV21-1 | - | TGTGCCAGCAGCAAAGGTAGCCAGGGCCCTGAAAAACTGTTTTTT | CASSKGSQGPEKLFF
TRBJ1-1 | - | TRBV11-3 | - | TGTGCCAGCAGCTTGGGGAGCGCTGAAGCTTTCTTT | CASSLGSAEAFF
TRBJ2-7 | TRBD2 | TRBV27 | - | TGTGCCAGCAGTACCACTAGCGGGGGGAACCACGAGCAGTACTTC | CASSTTSGGNHEQYF
TRBJ1-6 | - | TRBV2 | - | TGTGCCAGCAGTGATAGACAGCTATATAATTCACCCCTCCACTTT | CASSDRQLYNSPLHF
TRBJ1-4 | - | TRBV12-3/TRBV12-4 | few | TGTGCCAGCAGTTTATGGCAGGGTGACGAAAAACTGTTTTTT | CASSLWQGDEKLFF
TRBJ2-5 | - | TRBV6-2/TRBV6-3 | - | TGTGCCAGCAGTTACAGTGTCGACAGCCTAGAGACCCAGTACTTC | CASSYSVDSLETQYF
TRBJ2-5 | TRBD1 | TRBV4-3 | many | TGCGCCAGCAGCCAGGGGACAGGGGAAGAGACCCAGTACTTC | CASSQGTGEETQYF
TRBJ2-1 | - | TRBV5-1 | few | TGCGCCAGCAGCCTCGACAGGCCCCCCTACAATGAGCAGTTCTTC | CASSLDRPPYNEQFF
TRBJ1-3 | - | TRBV5-1 | - | TGCGCCAGCAGCTTGGAAGATGGAAACACCATATATTTT | CASSLEDGNTIYF
TRBJ1-1 | - | TRBV20-1 | - | TGCAGTGCCCCAGGGCCCACCCAGGGAGCTTTCTTT | CSAPGPTQGAFF
TRBJ2-3 | - | TRBV7-2 | - | TGTGCCAGCAGCTTCTCCCTGGCTCAGACAGATACGCAGTATTTT | CASSFSLAQTDTQYF
TRBJ1-5 | - | TRBV20-1 | - | TGCAGTGCTAGAGATGGGGGGAGTCCGAGCAATCAGCCCCAGCATTTT | CSARDGGSPSNQPQHF
TRBJ2-2 | TRBD1 | TRBV7-2 | many | TGTGCCAGCAGCCCGACAGGGTTAGGCTCGAGGGAGCTGTTTTTT | CASSPTGLGSRELFF
TRBJ2-3 | TRBD2 | TRBV18 | many | TGTGCCAGCTCACCAGGACTAGTCACAGATACGCAGTATTTT | CASSPGLVTDTQYF
TRBJ2-1 | - | TRBV5-4 | few | TGTGCCAGCAGCCCGACTTCCAGCTCCTACAATGAGCAGTTCTTC | CASSPTSSSYNEQFF
TRBJ2-6 | - | TRBV7-9 | - | TGTGCCAGCAGGCGGGGGCAAACCTCTGGGGCCAACGTCCTGACTTTC | CASRRGQTSGANVLTF
TRBJ2-1 | - | TRBV6-5 | - | TGTGCCAGCAGTTACGGCGCCAGGACCTACAATGAGCAGTTCTTC | CASSYGARTYNEQFF
TRBJ1-2 | - | TRBV7-9 | - | TGTGCCAGCAGCTTAGTTGTGACAGCTTACACCTTC | CASSLVVTAYTF
TRBJ1-2 | - | TRBV12-3/TRBV12-4 | many | TGTGCCAGCTCCCTCTTGGGCTATGGCTACACCTTC | CASSLLGYGYTF
TRBJ1-1 | - | TRBV12-3/TRBV12-4 | - | TGTGCCAGCAGTTTAGGCAGGAGTACTGAAGCTTTCTTT | CASSLGRSTEAFF
TRBJ2-7 | TRBD2 | TRBV18 | few | TGTGCCAGCTCACCCCAGTGGGGGGGTTTAGGCGAGCAGTACTTC | CASSPQWGGLGEQYF
TRBJ2-5 | - | TRBV11-2 | - | TGTGCCAGCAGCCGGGGAGTAGTCGAGACCCAGTACTTC | CASSRGVVETQYF
TRBJ2-7 | - | TRBV12-3/TRBV12-4 | many | TGTGCCAGCAGTTTAAGCTATTCCTCCTACGAGCAGTACTTC | CASSLSYSSYEQYF
TRBJ2-1 | - | TRBV7-2 | few | TGTGCCAGCAGCCCGGACTGGAATGAGCAGTTCTTC | CASSPDWNEQFF
TRBJ1-1 | - | TRBV19 | - | TGTGCCAGTAGTCCCCATGGGGGAACTGAAGCTTTCTTT | CASSPHGGTEAFF
TRBJ2-4 | TRBD1 | TRBV4-3 | - | TGCGCCAGCAGCCAAGAGGGGACAGTCACAAACATTCAGTACTTC | CASSQEGTVTNIQYF
TRBJ2-2 | - | TRBV7-8 | - | TGTGCCAGCAGAATAACCGGGACCAGAAACACCGGGGAGCTGTTTTTT | CASRITGTRNTGELFF